This TCR beta chain was recorded in a study of T cells in Graves' hyperthyroidism and ophthalmopathy. Across the whole study: Peripheral blood was taken when the disease was first diagnosed, before any treatment began. Study-level points and caveats: Within blood appeared most thyroid clonotypes that had expanded above 0.001.

This clonotype was picked up many times. Its target is unknown. Ophthalmopathy patients showed a Clinical Activity Score of at least 3, NOSPECS grade of at least 4 and duration under 3 months. Using RNA transcripts as the source, TCR beta CDR3 regions were amplified. The HTBI primer set was used in a first-round RT-PCR of the TCR CDR3. Using its own MiXCR run on the multiplex PCR reads, TCRdb lists one record per CDR3 protein. The sample records around 250,000 distinct CDR3 sequences, approximately 23% being singletons. V lost 7 bases, J lost 0 bases, and 16 bases lay in between. The length of the CDR3 is 16 residues. Looked up from germline, CDR1 is MDHEN and CDR2 is SYDVKM.

The rearrangement uses TRBV28 and TRBJ1-3; D possibly corresponds to TRBD1 (6 bases). The sequence derives from a woman aged 40 to 50 with Graves' ophthalmopathy. Sequencing was performed on blood. The CDR3 nucleotides read TGTGCCAGCACCACCAGAGGGGGGTACTCTGGAAACACCATATATTTT. Translating gives CASTTRGGYSGNTIYF.